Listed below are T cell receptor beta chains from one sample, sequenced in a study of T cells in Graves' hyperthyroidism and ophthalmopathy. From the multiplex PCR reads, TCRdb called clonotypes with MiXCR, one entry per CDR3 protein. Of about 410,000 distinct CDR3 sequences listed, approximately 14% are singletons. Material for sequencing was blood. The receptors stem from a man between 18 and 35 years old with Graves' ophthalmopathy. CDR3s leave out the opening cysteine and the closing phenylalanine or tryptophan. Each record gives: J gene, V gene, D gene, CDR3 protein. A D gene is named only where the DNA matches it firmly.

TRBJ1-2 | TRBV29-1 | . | SASLQENYGYT
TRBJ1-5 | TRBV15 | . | ATSRAGSLRNQPQH
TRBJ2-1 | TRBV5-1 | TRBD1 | ASSLGQGGSYNEQF
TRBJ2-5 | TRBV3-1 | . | ASSHNTATGALEETQY
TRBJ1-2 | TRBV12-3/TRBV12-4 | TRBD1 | ASSQRDRGDYGYT
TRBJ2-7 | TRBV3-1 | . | ASSPSGVVYEQY
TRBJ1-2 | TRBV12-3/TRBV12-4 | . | ASSMGGNYGYT
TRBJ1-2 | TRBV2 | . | ASSGRERGGYT
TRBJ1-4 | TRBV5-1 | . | ASSLAGTKNEKLF
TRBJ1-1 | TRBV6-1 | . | ASSEVAGGTEAF
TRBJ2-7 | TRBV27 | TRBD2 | ASSLLLAGGHDEQY
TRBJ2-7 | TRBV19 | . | ASTIQGSGQY
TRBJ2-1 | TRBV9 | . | ASSVEGGTIWGNEQF
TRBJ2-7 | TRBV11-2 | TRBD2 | ASSLATIAGVEQY
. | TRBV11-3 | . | ASSFGSQETQY
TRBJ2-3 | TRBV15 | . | ATSRLTGDTQY
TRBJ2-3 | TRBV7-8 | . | ASSLVGTRGYVTDTQY
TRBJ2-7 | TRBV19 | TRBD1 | ASTDRDRAYEQY
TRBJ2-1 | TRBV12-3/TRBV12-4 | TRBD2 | ASSLISGSGNEQL
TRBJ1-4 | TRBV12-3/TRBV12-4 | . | ASSPESSSNEKLF
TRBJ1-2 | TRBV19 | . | ASSINSNYGYT
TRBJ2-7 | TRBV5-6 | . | ASSHAGEQY
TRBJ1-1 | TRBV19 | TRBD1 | ASSRDRGEAF
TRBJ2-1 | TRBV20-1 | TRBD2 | SARVRGRGDNEQF
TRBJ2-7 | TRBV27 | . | ASRRTAYEQY
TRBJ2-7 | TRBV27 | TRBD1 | ASRPLNPGQGNHEQY
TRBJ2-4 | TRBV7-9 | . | ASSPTALAKNIQY
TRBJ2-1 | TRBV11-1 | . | ASSTQGPGSYNEQF
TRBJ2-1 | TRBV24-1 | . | ATSDFRTAEKQF
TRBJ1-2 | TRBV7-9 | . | ASSFYICSATVTGHYGYT
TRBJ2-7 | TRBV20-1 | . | SASSLADRSSYEQY
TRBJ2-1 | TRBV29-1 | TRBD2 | SVEGGGTFYNEQF
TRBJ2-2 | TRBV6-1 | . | ASSEARGNFWTGELF
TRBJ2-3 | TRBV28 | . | ASSLLRDGSTDTQY
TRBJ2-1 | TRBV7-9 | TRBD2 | ASSHIGTSGGSSSYNEQF
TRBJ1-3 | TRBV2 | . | ASREGSVGNTIY
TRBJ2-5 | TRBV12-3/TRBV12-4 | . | ASSPSGAGEETQY
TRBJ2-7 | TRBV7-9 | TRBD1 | ASSILTTGDEEQY
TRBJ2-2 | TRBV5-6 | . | ASSPGDTGELF
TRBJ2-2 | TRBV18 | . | ASSQESGATGELF
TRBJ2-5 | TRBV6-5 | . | ASSYGGILQETQY
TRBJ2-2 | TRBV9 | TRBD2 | ASSVSGTTTGELF
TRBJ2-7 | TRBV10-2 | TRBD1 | ASKTGGLYEQY
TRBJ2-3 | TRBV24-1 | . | ATSDLRGGADTQY
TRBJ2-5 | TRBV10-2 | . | ASDRDILGSTQY
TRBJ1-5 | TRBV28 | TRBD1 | ASSRDRLGYSNQPQH
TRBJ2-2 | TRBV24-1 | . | ATSDADRGLF
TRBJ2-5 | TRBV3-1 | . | ASSQDLAQETQY
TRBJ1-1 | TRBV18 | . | ASSSGPEAF
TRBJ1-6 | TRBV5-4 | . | ASSLAEWYQRDSPLH
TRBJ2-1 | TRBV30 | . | AWDRDFSYNEQF
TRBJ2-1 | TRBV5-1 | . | ASSPLSILSSYNEQF
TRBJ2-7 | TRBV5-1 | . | ASSLGPQGYEQY
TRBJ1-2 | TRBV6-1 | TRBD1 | AITPGQGEIYGYT
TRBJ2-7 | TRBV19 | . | ATSWDLYYEQY
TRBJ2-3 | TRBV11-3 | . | ASSLGRWETDTQY
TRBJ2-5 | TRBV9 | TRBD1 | ASSTRQGAEETQY